This is a list of T cell receptor beta chains from one sample in a study of CD4+ T cells in melanoma. Profiled with immunoSEQ multiplex PCR; TCRdb holds only in-frame clones, not every one. The sample consists of roughly 52,000 clones, 60% to 80% of them appearing once. Source material: tumor tissue. The receptors derive from a human donor with melanoma. The CDR3 runs from the conserved cysteine through the conserved F or W. D genes are given only for firm matches. Size values are once, few and many counts, or a class for expanded clones, and some rows have none.

TRBV5-8	TRBD2	TRBJ2-5	.	TGTGCCAGCAGCCGTTGGGCTAGCGGGGGGCTGGAGACCCAGTACTTC	CASSRWASGGLETQYF
TRBV28	TRBD1	TRBJ1-1	.	TGTGCCAGCCGACCCAGGGACAGCTCAATTATGAACACTGAAGCTTTCTTT	CASRPRDSSIMNTEAFF
TRBV5-4	TRBD1	TRBJ1-1	few	TGTGCCAGCAGCTTTAACAGGGGCCCTGAAGCTTTCTTT	CASSFNRGPEAFF
TRBV7-9	.	TRBJ1-6	.	TGTGCCAGCAGCGGAGCCTCAAGGGACCTCCACTTT	CASSGASRDLHF
TRBV6-1	.	TRBJ1-1	.	TGTGCCAGCATGTCGTGGACTGAAGCTTTCTTT	CASMSWTEAFF
TRBV5-5	.	TRBJ2-7	many	TGTGCCAGCAGCTGGACGGGCTACGAGCAGTACTTC	CASSWTGYEQYF
TRBV7-2	TRBD1	TRBJ1-6	many	TGTGCCAGCAGCCAGAGACAGGGATTGAATTCACCCCTCCACTTT	CASSQRQGLNSPLHF
TRBV27	.	TRBJ1-6	.	TGTGCCAGCAGTTTATTCCGGACCAATTCACCCCTCCACTTT	CASSLFRTNSPLHF
TRBV11-2	.	TRBJ2-2	few	TGTGCCAGCAGCTTTACAGGGTCCGGGGAGCTGTTTTTT	CASSFTGSGELFF
TRBV4-2	.	TRBJ1-2	few	TGTGCCAGCAGCCAAATCGGGACTCCCGATGGCTACACCTTC	CASSQIGTPDGYTF
TRBV18	TRBD2	TRBJ2-3	.	TGTGCCAGCTCACAAGGGAGGGTCACAGATACGCAGTATTTT	CASSQGRVTDTQYF
TRBV2	.	TRBJ1-4	.	TGTGCCACCCGGACAGCAACTAATGAAAAACTGTTTTTT	CATRTATNEKLFF
TRBV10-3	.	TRBJ2-2	.	TGTGCCATCAGTGGAAGGGTAGGATCCGGGGAGCTGTTTTTT	CAISGRVGSGELFF
TRBV28	.	TRBJ2-7	.	TGTGCCAGCAGTCCAGGGGGGGCCGACGAGCAGTACTTC	CASSPGGADEQYF
TRBV14	TRBD1	TRBJ1-3	.	TGTGCCAGCAGCCAGAGGACAGGGGGCTCTGGAAACACCATATATTTT	CASSQRTGGSGNTIYF
TRBV5-5	TRBD2	TRBJ2-3	few	TGTGCCAGCAGCCAGGCTGGGACTAGCGTATTCACAGATACGCAGTATTTT	CASSQAGTSVFTDTQYF